A single count supports the clone carrying this T cell receptor (beta chain). Its antigen remains unidentified. The CDR3 has 14 residues. V lost 3 bases and J lost 6; bases outside the gene matches: 3. Germline values: CDR1 SGHRS, CDR2 YFSETQ. These data belong to a study of T cell responses to AZD1222 COVID-19 vaccine. Study-wide results and limits: Reports say nearly half of spike-specific TCRs go after unmutated variant regions. With two AZD1222 doses given, Spike-specific TCR breadth and depth both rose.

Assay used: immunoSEQ multiplex PCR; TCRdb lists only in-frame clones, some missing. The sample shows 90,000 to 140,000 clones, 89% of them seen only once. The chain recombines TRBV5-1 with TRBJ1-5, with 10 positions matching TRBD1. The sample consisted of peripheral blood, taken 28 days after the second AZD1222 dose. The sequence came from an adult who received the AZD1222 COVID-19 vaccine. CDR3 DNA sequence: TGCGCCAGCAGCTCCGGACAGGGGGGTCAGCCCCAGCATTTT. It is translated as CASSSGQGGQPQHF. The variable domain in full, completed from reference TRBV5-1 and TRBJ1-5, reads KAGVTQTPRYLIKTRGQQVTLSCSPISGHRSVSWYQQTPGQGLQFLFEYFSETQRNKGNFPGRFSGRQFSNSRSEMNVSTLELGDSALYLCASSSGQGGQPQHFGDGTRLSIL.